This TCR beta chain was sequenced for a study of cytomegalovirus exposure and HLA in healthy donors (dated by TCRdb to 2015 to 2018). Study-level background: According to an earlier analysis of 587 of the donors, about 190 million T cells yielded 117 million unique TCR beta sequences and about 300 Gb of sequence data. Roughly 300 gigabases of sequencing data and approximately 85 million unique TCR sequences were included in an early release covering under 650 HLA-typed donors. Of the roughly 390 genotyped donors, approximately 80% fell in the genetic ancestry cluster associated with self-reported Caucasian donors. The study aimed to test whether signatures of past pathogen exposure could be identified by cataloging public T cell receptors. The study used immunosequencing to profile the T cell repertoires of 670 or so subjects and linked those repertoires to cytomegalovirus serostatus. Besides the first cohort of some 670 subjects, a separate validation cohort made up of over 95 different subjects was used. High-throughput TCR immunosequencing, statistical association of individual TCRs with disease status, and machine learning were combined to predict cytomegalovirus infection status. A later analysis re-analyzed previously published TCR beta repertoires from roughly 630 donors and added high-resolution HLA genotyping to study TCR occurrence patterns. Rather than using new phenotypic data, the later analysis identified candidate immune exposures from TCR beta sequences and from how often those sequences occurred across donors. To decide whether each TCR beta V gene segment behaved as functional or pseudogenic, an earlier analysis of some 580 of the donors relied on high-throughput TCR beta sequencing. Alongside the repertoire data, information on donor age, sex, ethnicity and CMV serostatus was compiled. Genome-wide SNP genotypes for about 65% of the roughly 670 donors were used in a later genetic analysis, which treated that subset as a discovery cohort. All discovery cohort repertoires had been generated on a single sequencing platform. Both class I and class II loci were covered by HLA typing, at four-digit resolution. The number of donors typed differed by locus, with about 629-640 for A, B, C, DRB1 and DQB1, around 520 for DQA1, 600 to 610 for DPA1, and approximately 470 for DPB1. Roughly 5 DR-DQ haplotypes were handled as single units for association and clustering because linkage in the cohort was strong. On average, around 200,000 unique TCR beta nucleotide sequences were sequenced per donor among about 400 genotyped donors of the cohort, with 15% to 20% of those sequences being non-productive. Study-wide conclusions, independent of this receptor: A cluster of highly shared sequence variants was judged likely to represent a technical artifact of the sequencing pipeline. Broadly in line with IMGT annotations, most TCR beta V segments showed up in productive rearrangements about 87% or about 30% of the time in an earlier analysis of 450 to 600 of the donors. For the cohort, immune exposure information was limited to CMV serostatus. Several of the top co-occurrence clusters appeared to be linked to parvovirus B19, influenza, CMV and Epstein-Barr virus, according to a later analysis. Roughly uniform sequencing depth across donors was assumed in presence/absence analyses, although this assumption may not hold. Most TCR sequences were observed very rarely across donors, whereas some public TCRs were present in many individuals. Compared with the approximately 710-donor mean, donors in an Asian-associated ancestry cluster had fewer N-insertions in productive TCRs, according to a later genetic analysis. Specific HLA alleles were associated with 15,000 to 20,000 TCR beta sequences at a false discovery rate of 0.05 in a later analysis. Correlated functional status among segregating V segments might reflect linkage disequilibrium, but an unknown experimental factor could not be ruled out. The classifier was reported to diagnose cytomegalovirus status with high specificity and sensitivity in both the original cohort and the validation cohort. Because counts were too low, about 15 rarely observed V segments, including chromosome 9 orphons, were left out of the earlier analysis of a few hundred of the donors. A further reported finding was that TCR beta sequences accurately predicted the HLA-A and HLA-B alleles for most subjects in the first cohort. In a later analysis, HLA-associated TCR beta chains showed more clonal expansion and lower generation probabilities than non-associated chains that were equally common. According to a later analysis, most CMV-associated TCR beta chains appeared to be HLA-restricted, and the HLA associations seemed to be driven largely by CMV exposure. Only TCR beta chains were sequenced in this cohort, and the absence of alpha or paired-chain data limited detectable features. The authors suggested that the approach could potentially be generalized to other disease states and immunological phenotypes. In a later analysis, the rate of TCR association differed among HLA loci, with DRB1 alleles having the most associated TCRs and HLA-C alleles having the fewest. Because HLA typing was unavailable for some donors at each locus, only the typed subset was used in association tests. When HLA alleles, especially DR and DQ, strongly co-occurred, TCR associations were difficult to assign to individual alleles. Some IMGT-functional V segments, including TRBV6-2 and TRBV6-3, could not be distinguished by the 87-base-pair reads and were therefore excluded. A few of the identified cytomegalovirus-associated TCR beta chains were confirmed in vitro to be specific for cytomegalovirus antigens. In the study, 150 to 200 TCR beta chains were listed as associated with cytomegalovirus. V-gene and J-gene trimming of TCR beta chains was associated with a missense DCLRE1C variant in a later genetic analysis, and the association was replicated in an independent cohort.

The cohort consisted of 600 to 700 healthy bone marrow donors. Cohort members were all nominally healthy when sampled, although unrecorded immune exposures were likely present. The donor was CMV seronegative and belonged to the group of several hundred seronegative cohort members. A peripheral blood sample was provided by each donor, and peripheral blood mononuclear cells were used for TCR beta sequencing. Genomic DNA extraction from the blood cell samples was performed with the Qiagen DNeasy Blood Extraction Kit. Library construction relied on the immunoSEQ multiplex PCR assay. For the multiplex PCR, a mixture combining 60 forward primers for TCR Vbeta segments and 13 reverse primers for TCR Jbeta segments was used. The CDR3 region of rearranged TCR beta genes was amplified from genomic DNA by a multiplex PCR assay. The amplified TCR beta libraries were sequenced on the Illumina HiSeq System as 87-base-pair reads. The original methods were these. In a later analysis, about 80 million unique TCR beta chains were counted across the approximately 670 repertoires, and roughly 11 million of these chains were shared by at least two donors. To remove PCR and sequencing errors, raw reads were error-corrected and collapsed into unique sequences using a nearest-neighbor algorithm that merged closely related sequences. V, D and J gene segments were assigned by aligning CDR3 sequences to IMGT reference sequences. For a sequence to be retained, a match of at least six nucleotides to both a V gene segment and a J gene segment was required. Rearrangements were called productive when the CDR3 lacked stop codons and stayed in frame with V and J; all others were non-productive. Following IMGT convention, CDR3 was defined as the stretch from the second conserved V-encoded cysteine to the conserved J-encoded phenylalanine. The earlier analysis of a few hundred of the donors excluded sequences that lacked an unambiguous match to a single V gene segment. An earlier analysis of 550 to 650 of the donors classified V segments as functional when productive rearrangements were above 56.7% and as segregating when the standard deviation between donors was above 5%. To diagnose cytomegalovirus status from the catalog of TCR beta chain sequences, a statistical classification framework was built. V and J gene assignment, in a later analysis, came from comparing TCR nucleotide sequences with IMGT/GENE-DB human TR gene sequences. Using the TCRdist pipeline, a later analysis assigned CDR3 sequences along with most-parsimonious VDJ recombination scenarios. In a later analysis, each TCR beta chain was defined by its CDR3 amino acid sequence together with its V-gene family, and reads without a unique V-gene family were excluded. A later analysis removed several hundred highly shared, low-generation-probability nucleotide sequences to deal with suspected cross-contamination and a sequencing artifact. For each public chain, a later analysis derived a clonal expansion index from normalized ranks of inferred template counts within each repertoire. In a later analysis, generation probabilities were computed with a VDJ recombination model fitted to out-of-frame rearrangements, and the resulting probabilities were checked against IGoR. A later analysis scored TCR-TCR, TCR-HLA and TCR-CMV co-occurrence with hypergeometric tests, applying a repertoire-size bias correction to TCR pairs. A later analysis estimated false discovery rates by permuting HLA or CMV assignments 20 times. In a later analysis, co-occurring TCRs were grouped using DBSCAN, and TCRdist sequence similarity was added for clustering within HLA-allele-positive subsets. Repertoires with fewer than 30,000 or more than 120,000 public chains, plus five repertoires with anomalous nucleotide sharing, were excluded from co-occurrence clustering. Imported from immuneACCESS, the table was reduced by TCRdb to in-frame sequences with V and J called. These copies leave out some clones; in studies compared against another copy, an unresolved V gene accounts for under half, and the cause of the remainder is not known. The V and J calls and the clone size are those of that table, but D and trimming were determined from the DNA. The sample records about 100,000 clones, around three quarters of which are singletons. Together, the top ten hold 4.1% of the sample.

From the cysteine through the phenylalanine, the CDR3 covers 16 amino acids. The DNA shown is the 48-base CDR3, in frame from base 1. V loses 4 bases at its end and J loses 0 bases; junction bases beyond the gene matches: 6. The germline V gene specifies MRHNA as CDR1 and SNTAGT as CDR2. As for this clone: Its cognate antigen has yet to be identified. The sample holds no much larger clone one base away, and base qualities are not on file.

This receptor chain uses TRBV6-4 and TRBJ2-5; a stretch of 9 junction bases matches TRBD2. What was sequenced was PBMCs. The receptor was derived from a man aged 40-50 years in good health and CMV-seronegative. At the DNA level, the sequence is TGTGCCAGCAGTGTAAGAAAGCGGGGGGACCAAGAGACCCAGTACTTC. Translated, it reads CASSVRKRGDQETQYF.